The 28 T cell receptor beta chains below were found in one sample sequenced in a study of neurological immune-mediated disorders. MiXCR was run by TCRdb on the 5' RACE reads, yielding one entry per CDR3 protein. The data show about 87,000 distinct CDR3 sequences, under 4.5% seen once. The sample taken for sequencing was PBMCs. The receptors derive from a woman aged 45-65 years with multiple sclerosis.

This clonotype was recorded at least ten times. The rearrangement joins TRBV4-1 to TRBJ2-3; D gene unclear. From germline, CDR1 is MGHRA and CDR2 YSYEKL. The V end lost 2 bases, the J end lost 0 bases, and 6 bases lay between the germline ends. The CDR3 has 14 amino acids. Written as DNA, the CDR3 is TGCGCCAGCAGCCAACCTCGTAGCACAGATACGCAGTATTTT. Translation: CASSQPRSTDTQYF.

There are a few counts of this clonotype. The chain couples TRBV15 to TRBJ1-2; D is perhaps TRBD1 (6 bases). Germline values: CDR1 LNHNV, CDR2 YYDKDF (reference sequence). V was shortened by 0 bases and J by 5 bases, with 13 bases between the two germline ends. This CDR3 has 15 residues. CDR3 sequence (DNA): TGTGCCACCAGCAGAGATAGACAGGCTAGTTATGGCTACACCTTC. It is translated as CATSRDRQASYGYTF.

This clonotype was seen at least ten times. This chain uses TRBV27 with TRBJ2-7; unclear D gene. The germline V and J ends were trimmed by 8 bases and 1 base, with 12 bases remaining between them. Germline values: CDR1 MNHEY, CDR2 SMNVEV (reference sequence). The CDR3 extends over 13 amino acids. The DNA for the CDR3 is TGTGCCAGCCAACCCGGGTTATCCTACGAGCAGTACTTC. This translates into CASQPGLSYEQYF.

This clonotype was observed many times. V gene TRBV12-3 or TRBV12-4 combines with J gene TRBJ2-5, with a weak D call TRBD2 (6 bases). V lost 3 bases to trimming and J lost 0 bases, with 11 bases between them. There are 15 residues in the CDR3. The CDR3 protein is CASSLGGDYQETQYF. The DNA of the CDR3 is TGTGCCAGCAGTTTGGGTGGGGACTACCAAGAGACCCAGTACTTC.

This clonotype was recorded at least ten times. V gene TRBV5-1 combines with J gene TRBJ1-5; 7 bases match TRBD1. Trimming removed 5 bases from V and 2 bases from J; junction bases left unmatched: 4. This CDR3 has 14 amino acids. From germline, CDR1 is SGHRS and CDR2 YFSETQ. The CDR3 protein is CASRLTGGNQPQHF. In nucleotides, the CDR3 is TGCGCCAGCAGACTTACAGGGGGCAATCAGCCCCAGCATTTT.

This rearrangement joins TRBV20-1 to TRBJ2-3; no clear D gene. With 5 bases removed from V and 1 base from J, the gap between germline ends came to 7 bases. This CDR3 contains 12 residues. The V gene's germline CDR1 is DFQATT and CDR2 SNEGSKA (reference sequence). The CDR3 spells CSARKGTDTQYF. CDR3 nucleotide sequence: TGCAGTGCTCGGAAAGGCACAGATACGCAGTATTTT.

This chain joins TRBV2 and TRBJ1-1, with 9 nucleotides matching TRBD1. CDR3 length: 14 amino acids. V lost 7 bases to trimming and J lost 1 base; unmatched junction nucleotides: 4. The germline gives CDR1 SNHLY, CDR2 FYNNEI. CDR3 coding DNA: TGTGCCAGCACATCACAGGGGGCGAACACTGAAGCTTTCTTT. Amino acid sequence: CASTSQGANTEAFF.

This clonotype was seen repeatedly, ten times or more. V usage is TRBV5-6 and J usage is TRBJ2-7; 10 bases are shared with TRBD2. The CDR3 covers 16 residues. Looked up from germline, CDR1 is SGHDT and CDR2 is YYEEEE. The ends lost 0 bases at V and 4 bases at J; junction bases unmatched: 7. CDR3 nucleotide sequence: TGTGCCAGCAGCTTGGCAAGGCTAGCGGGAGCTTACGAGCAGTACTTC. Amino acids: CASSLARLAGAYEQYF.

CDR3 protein: CASSLRRGHKEQYF. The DNA for the CDR3 is TGTGCCAGCAGCTTACGGCGGGGGCATAAAGAGCAGTACTTC. V gene TRBV7-6 combines with J gene TRBJ2-7, with D possibly being TRBD2 (7 bases). Germline values: CDR1 SGHVS, CDR2 FNYEAQ. V was pared by 2 bases and J by 7 bases, with 15 bases between. The CDR3 length is 14 residues.

This clonotype was observed at least ten times. The chain recombines TRBV7-2 with TRBJ2-3; 12 positions match TRBD2. V trimming: 1 base; J trimming: 6 bases; junction bases outside the gene matches: 2. Per the germline V gene, CDR1 is SGHTA and CDR2 is FQGNSA. CDR3 length: 15 amino acids. The CDR3 nucleotides read TGTGCCAGCAGCTTAGGACTAGCGGGGGAGGATACGCAGTATTTT. It codes for CASSLGLAGEDTQYF.

There are many counts of this clonotype. V and J are TRBV10-2 and TRBJ2-7; D is unresolved. The CDR3 has 11 residues. CDR1 and CDR2 from the germline V gene are WSHSY and SAAADI. Trimming pared 2 bases from V and 4 bases from J, leaving 3 bases between. The CDR3 loop is CASSEGYEQYF. The DNA for the CDR3 is TGCGCCAGCAGTGAGGGTTACGAGCAGTACTTC.

This clonotype appeared many times. This rearrangement joins TRBV20-1 to TRBJ2-1; D gene uncertain. Germline V gene lookup returns CDR1 DFQATT and CDR2 SNEGSKA (reference sequence). V was clipped by 2 bases and J by 3 bases, with 11 bases between them. The CDR3 loop spans 14 amino acids. CDR3 DNA sequence: TGCAGTGCTAGAAAGGGATGGTACTACAATGAGCAGTTCTTC. Translating it yields CSARKGWYYNEQFF.

This clonotype was seen many times. This sequence joins TRBV10-3 and TRBJ1-5; D may be TRBD1 (6 bases). The CDR3 runs to 13 residues. Germline V lookup: CDR1 ENHRY, CDR2 SYGVKD. Trimming stripped 1 base from V and 7 bases from J, with 8 bases between. In DNA, the CDR3 is TGTGCCATCAGTGAGTACACAGGGCAGCCCCAGCATTTT. It codes for CAISEYTGQPQHF.

There are a few counts of this clonotype. The chain employs TRBV7-9 and TRBJ2-2; 8 bases fit TRBD1. After removal of 5 bases from V and 4 bases from J, the junction contained 6 bases not matched to a gene. This CDR3 has 15 amino acids. Germline V gene sequence: CDR1 SEHNR, CDR2 FQNEAQ (reference sequence). DNA for the CDR3: TGTGCCAGCAGCCCAAGGACAGGGATCACCGGGGAGCTGTTTTTT. Its translation: CASSPRTGITGELFF.

In DNA form, the CDR3 reads TGTGCCACCCGTGACAGGATTGGCAATTCACCCCTCCACTTT. Its translation is CATRDRIGNSPLHF. The chain combines TRBV10-3 with TRBJ1-6, with D tentatively TRBD1 (6 bases). Germline CDR1 reads ENHRY; CDR2 reads SYGVKD. Trimming removed 10 bases from V and 7 bases from J, with 17 bases in between. The CDR3 contains 14 residues.

This clonotype was detected many times. The chain is built from TRBV9 and TRBJ2-1; maybe TRBD2 (5 bases). Trimming took off 0 bases at V and 0 bases at J, with 13 bases between the two ends. The CDR3 extends over 17 amino acids. Germline V gives CDR1 SGDLS, CDR2 YYNGEE. CDR3 residues: CASSVAMSSGSYNEQFF. The DNA of the CDR3 is TGTGCCAGCAGCGTAGCTATGTCCAGCGGCTCCTACAATGAGCAGTTCTTC.

This clonotype has a count of ten or more. As DNA, the CDR3 is TGTGCCAGCTCTATAGCGGGGGGCCGTTCCGGGGAGCTGTTTTTT. Encoded protein: CASSIAGGRSGELFF. This chain connects TRBV27 to TRBJ2-2; 10 bases are a match to TRBD2. The CDR3 is made up of 15 amino acids. Germline assignment: CDR1 MNHEY and CDR2 SMNVEV (reference sequence). Trimming removed 8 bases from V and 6 bases from J; junction bases left unmatched: 9.

This clonotype was counted at least ten times. The gene calls are TRBV18 and TRBJ1-6; TRBD1 matches at 8 bases. V shed 2 bases, J shed 6 bases, and the junction held 3 bases outside the gene matches. The germline V gene has CDR1 KGHSH and CDR2 LQKENI. The CDR3 totals 15 residues. CDR3 region: CASSPRQGSNSPLHF. CDR3 in DNA: TGTGCCAGCTCACCAAGACAGGGGAGTAATTCACCCCTCCACTTT.

There are many counts of this clonotype. V and J are TRBV6-2 or TRBV6-3 and TRBJ1-1; D might be TRBD1 (6 bases). Trimming stripped 6 bases from V and 6 bases from J, with 17 bases between. There are 14 residues in the CDR3. Germline values: CDR1 MNHEY, CDR2 SVGEGT. The CDR3 sequence is CASRETYRVPEAFF. The CDR3 DNA follows: TGTGCCAGCAGGGAAACCTACAGGGTTCCTGAAGCTTTCTTT.

This clonotype showed up many times. CDR3 protein: CASSSGGIGELFF. The DNA of the CDR3 is TGTGCCAGCAGTAGCGGAGGGATCGGGGAGCTGTTTTTT. The chain joins TRBV6-5 to TRBJ2-2, with D possibly TRBD2 on 6 matching bases. From germline, CDR1 is MNHEY and CDR2 SVGAGI. Between the trimmed V and J ends, which lost 5 bases and 7 bases, there was a span of 11 bases. The CDR3 consists of 13 residues.

This clonotype was picked up many times. The V call is TRBV10-3, the J call TRBJ1-3; TRBD1 agrees at 7 bases. The CDR3 sequence is 16 residues long. The J segment lost 0 bases and the V segment lost 2 bases, leaving 4 bases of the junction unmatched. Looked up from germline, CDR1 is ENHRY and CDR2 is SYGVKD. The CDR3 here is CAISETDRTSGNTIYF. In nucleotides, the CDR3 is TGTGCCATCAGTGAGACGGACAGGACCTCTGGAAACACCATATATTTT.

This clonotype was recorded many times. V gene TRBV5-1 combines with J gene TRBJ2-7; D tentatively fits TRBD1 or TRBD2 (5 bases each). V was pared by 0 bases and J by 0 bases, with 7 bases between. This CDR3 is built from 14 residues. The germline V gene encodes CDR1 SGHRS and CDR2 YFSETQ. The CDR3 region is CASSLGGISYEQYF. The CDR3 DNA sequence: TGCGCCAGCAGCTTGGGGGGGATCTCCTACGAGCAGTACTTC.

This clonotype was recorded at least ten times. The chain recombines TRBV14 with TRBJ2-2; unclear D gene. V lost 1 base and J 4 bases, leaving 7 bases between the germline ends. Germline CDR1 is SGHDN and CDR2 is FVKESK. CDR3 length: 14 amino acids. CDR3 in DNA: TGTGCCAGCAGCCAAGGTTCATTCACCGGGGAGCTGTTTTTT. The encoded protein is CASSQGSFTGELFF. Drawing the rest from reference TRBV14 and TRBJ2-2, the complete variable domain is EAGVTQFPSHSVIEKGQTVTLRCDPISGHDNLYWYRRVMGKEIKFLLHFVKESKQDESGMPNNRFLAERTGGTYSTLKVQPAELEDSGVYFCASSQGSFTGELFFGEGSRLTVL.

This clonotype was counted a few times. This chain uses TRBV7-2 with TRBJ2-7; the D is unclear. The CDR3 has 15 residues. V was clipped by 1 base and J by 2 bases, with 12 bases between them. Germline CDR1 SGHTA, CDR2 FQGNSA. CDR3 sequence: CASSLGSGSPYEQYF. The CDR3 DNA reads as TGTGCCAGCAGCTTAGGGTCGGGCAGCCCCTACGAGCAGTACTTC.

This clonotype was observed many times. The chain links TRBV28 to TRBJ1-2; a weak D match, TRBD1 (6 bases). There are 15 residues in the CDR3. Germline CDR1 and CDR2: MDHEN and SYDVKM. V shed 6 bases and J shed 5 bases, with 19 bases lying between them. CDR3 nucleotides: TGTGCCAGCAGCCCACCGGACAGAGAGCTTTATGGCTACACCTTC. It codes for CASSPPDRELYGYTF.

This clonotype has at least ten counts. The rearrangement links TRBV9 to TRBJ1-2; 8 bases fit TRBD1. CDR3 length equals 19 residues. V was pared by 1 base and J by 3 bases, with 17 bases of the junction left unmatched. Germline V gives CDR1 SGDLS, CDR2 YYNGEE. The CDR3 bases are TGTGCCAGCAGCGTACCCGCCGGGCACGGCTCGACAGGGGACTATGGCTACACCTTC. Its translation is CASSVPAGHGSTGDYGYTF.

This clonotype was seen ten or more times. This chain connects TRBV27 to TRBJ2-6; 8 bases map to TRBD1. CDR3 length: 19 amino acids. The germline gives CDR1 MNHEY, CDR2 SMNVEV (reference sequence). The junction had 15 bases not matched to a gene; V was cut back by 7 bases and J by 1 base. The CDR3 DNA reads as TGTGCCAGCAAAAGGCGTTGGGGACAGGATTCTTCTGGGGCCAACGTCCTGACTTTC. It specifies CASKRRWGQDSSGANVLTF.

This clonotype was observed many times. The chain combines TRBV11-2 with TRBJ1-4; tentative D call: TRBD1 (6 bases). Deletions cut 5 bases from V and 4 bases from J, with 11 bases between. Germline V gene lookup returns CDR1 SGHAT and CDR2 FQNNGV. This CDR3 is 14 amino acids long. The CDR3 region is CASSNRALNEKLFF. CDR3 DNA sequence: TGTGCCAGCAGCAACAGGGCGCTTAATGAAAAACTGTTTTTT.